A selection of T cell receptor beta chains follows, all from one sample in a study of blood T cell repertoires in COVID-19. Sequenced by immunoSEQ multiplex PCR; TCRdb stores in-frame clones only, minus some. The sample consists of 150,000 to 160,000 clones, around 80% of them appearing once. The sequenced sample was peripheral blood. The receptors derive from a man aged 60-69 years with acute or convalescent COVID-19. Each CDR3 is given without its conserved first and last residue. Clone size appears in some rows only: once, few, many, or a class for an expanded clone.

>12|TRBV2|-
ASSEATITSGYT
>14|TRBV7-2|once
ASSSVAGGITDTQY
>11|TRBV12-3/TRBV12-4|-
ASRPGLYSEAF
>12|TRBV7-3|-
ASSSIGGNTEAF
>15|TRBV9|few
ASSVALSGGSQETQY
>16|TRBV3-1/TRBV3-2|-
ASSQDLYGRASYNEQF
>13|TRBV24-1|-
ATSDLRGGQETQY
>13|TRBV19|once
ASSRLAGSHGELF
>12|TRBV28|-
ASSFGTGRYEQY
>13|TRBV5-5|-
ASSLFLGINSPLH
>14|TRBV3-1/TRBV3-2|-
ASSQAGTGGVQPQH